This T cell receptor (beta chain) was recovered during a study of cytomegalovirus exposure and HLA in healthy donors. Study-wide background: There were fewer than 130 million unique TCR beta sequences, drawn from about 179 million T cells, in an earlier analysis. Of approximately 400 genotyped donors, roughly 81% clustered with self-reported Caucasian donors.

Study outcomes and limitations: Excluded were some V segments that proved indistinguishable, including TRBV6-2 and TRBV6-3.

The PCR used 60 Vbeta and 13 Jbeta primers. Data came from immunoSEQ multiplex PCR; TCRdb stores just in-frame clones and leaves some out. Among around 100,000 clones listed, 70% to 80% were seen once. The V and J ends lost 6 bases and 0 bases, in that order; junction bases with no gene match: 4. The CDR3 length is 15 residues. The germline gives CDR1 MDHEN, CDR2 SYDVKM. As concerns this clone: Its antigen is undetermined.

Sequences were obtained from PBMCs. V and J are TRBV28 and TRBJ2-2; 7 nucleotides line up with TRBD2. The TCR sequence derives from a man between 50 and 59 years old in good health and CMV-seropositive. CDR3 sequence (DNA): TGTGCCAGCAGCCCTGGGGGGGCGAACACCGGGGAGCTGTTTTTT. This sequence encodes CASSPGGANTGELFF.